The T cell receptor beta chain under discussion was sequenced for a study of blood T cell repertoires in COVID-19. As for the study in general: Spain, Italy and the United States supplied samples that represented acute and convalescent COVID-19. Sample material is recorded as cDNA or gDNA derived from T cells, B-cell-depleted T cells, or PBMCs.

Per the original methods: It was from reference gene primer amplification that nucleated cell counts were estimated. Method: immunoSEQ multiplex PCR; TCRdb's copy keeps in-frame clones and lacks some. V, J and clone size are taken as reported in that table, and D and trimming were inferred from the DNA itself. Of over 200,000 clones in the sample, approximately 85% were seen once. This sequence was found in a human donor in a cohort sampled during active COVID-19. The sample consisted of peripheral blood.

The CDR3 DNA follows: TGTGCCAGTAGTATCCAGGATCCCAGGAACTACGAGCAGTACTTC. This codes for CASSIQDPRNYEQYF. This chain connects TRBV19 to TRBJ2-7; D call uncertain. CDR3 length: 15 amino acids. The V gene lost 3 bases and the J gene lost 3 bases, with 15 bases spanning the gap. Germline assignment: CDR1 LNHDA and CDR2 SQIVND (reference sequence).